Below are 25 T cell receptor beta chains sequenced from a single sample in a study of blood T cell repertoires in COVID-19. Assay used: immunoSEQ multiplex PCR; TCRdb lists only in-frame clones, some missing. The data contain about 300,000 clones, about 88% of them seen just once; the ten biggest clones take up roughly 1.5%. Sequenced material: peripheral blood. The receptors derive from a human donor with COVID-19, enrolled during active disease. The donor label of this sample is uncertain.

J is TRBJ1-5 and V is TRBV5-1, with D perhaps TRBD1 (5 bases). Germline values: CDR1 SGHRS, CDR2 YFSETQ. The CDR3 covers 17 residues. Trimming shortened V by 2 bases and J by 0 bases, and 15 bases separated the two germline ends. The CDR3 nucleotides are TGCGCCAGCAGCTTTGCGGTTGGGGGGAGTAGCAATCAGCCCCAGCATTTT. Translated: CASSFAVGGSSNQPQHF.

The chain has TRBV5-5 and TRBJ1-4; 7 bases are shared with TRBD1. The CDR3 covers 13 residues. Germline CDR1 is SGHKS and CDR2 is YYEKEE (reference sequence). J gave up 8 bases and V 4 bases, and 5 bases lay outside the gene matches. The CDR3 DNA follows: TGTGCCAGCAGCATGGGACAGCCCGAAAAACTGTTTTTT. Residues: CASSMGQPEKLFF. Using reference TRBV5-5 and TRBJ1-4 for the parts outside the CDR3, the full variable domain is DAGVTQSPTHLIKTRGQQVTLRCSPISGHKSVSWYQQVLGQGPQFIFQYYEKEERGRGNFPDRFSARQFPNYSSELNVNALLLGDSALYLCASSMGQPEKLFFGSGTQLSVL.

This chain joins TRBV9 and TRBJ1-4, with D perhaps matching TRBD1 (6 bases). There are 15 residues in the CDR3. Germline assignment: CDR1 SGDLS and CDR2 YYNGEE. Trimming removed 1 base from V and 6 bases from J, with 13 bases in between. This chain's CDR3 is CASSVSGGGYEKLFF. The DNA for the CDR3 is TGTGCCAGCAGCGTATCGGGGGGCGGTTATGAAAAACTGTTTTTT.

The chain employs TRBV19 and TRBJ1-3; 8 bases are shared with TRBD1. Germline V gene lookup returns CDR1 LNHDA and CDR2 SQIVND (reference sequence). V lost 7 bases to trimming and J lost 3 bases; unmatched junction nucleotides: 5. The CDR3 contains 14 residues. For the CDR3, the DNA is TGTGCCAGTACCCGGACAGGGCTTGGAAACACCATATATTTT. Its translation is CASTRTGLGNTIYF. Full variable domain (outside the CDR3, taken from reference TRBV19 and TRBJ1-3): DGGITQSPKYLFRKEGQNVTLSCEQNLNHDAMYWYRQDPGQGLRLIYYSQIVNDFQKGDIAEGYSVSREKKESFPLTVTSAQKNPTAFYLCASTRTGLGNTIYFGEGSWLTVV.

The chain carries TRBV5-4 and TRBJ2-3; 8 bases match TRBD2. The V gene end was trimmed by 3 bases and the J gene end by 1 base; junction bases not matched to a gene: 7. The germline gives CDR1 SGHNT, CDR2 YYREEE (reference sequence). The CDR3 length is 16 residues. The CDR3 DNA reads as TGTGCCAGCAGCTCCTTAATGACTAGCGGCACAGATACGCAGTATTTT. This codes for CASSSLMTSGTDTQYF.

Note on this clone: Its ends do not fully match the called genes, so a read error is possible. The rearrangement uses TRBV7-7 and TRBJ2-5; possibly TRBD2 for D (7 bases). This CDR3 comprises 15 residues. Germline lookup yields CDR1 SSHAT and CDR2 FNYEAQ (reference sequence). The CDR3 protein is CASSNTRGARETQYF. The CDR3, as DNA: TGTGCTAGCAGTAACACCCGGGGGGCCCGGGAGACCCAGTACTTC.

The chain carries TRBV11-3 and TRBJ2-1; no firm D call. The germline V gene has CDR1 SGHNT and CDR2 YENEEA. CDR3 length equals 15 residues. V was clipped by 1 base and J by 3 bases, with 10 bases between them. In DNA form, the CDR3 reads TGTGCCAGCAGCTTAGGTAACTCCTTCTACAATGAGCAGTTCTTC. Encoded protein: CASSLGNSFYNEQFF.

This sequence joins TRBV28 and TRBJ1-2, with D hard to call. V was trimmed by 5 bases and J by 2 bases, leaving 15 bases between them. The CDR3 covers 15 residues. CDR1 MDHEN and CDR2 SYDVKM come from the germline V gene. The CDR3 DNA sequence: TGTGCCAGCAGTCCCACGAGGGTTAGAAACTATGGCTACACCTTC. Protein: CASSPTRVRNYGYTF.

The V and J genes are TRBV30 and TRBJ1-4; no firm D call. With 6 bases removed from V and 2 bases from J, the gap between germline ends came to 13 bases. Per germline, CDR1 GTSNPN and CDR2 SVGIG (reference sequence). This CDR3 has 14 amino acids. In nucleotides, the CDR3 is TGTGCCTGCCACGAGGCGGGTACTAATGAAAAACTGTTTTTT. This translates into CACHEAGTNEKLFF. The complete variable domain, with remaining parts taken from reference TRBV30 and TRBJ1-4, reads SQTIHQWPATLVQPVGSPLSLECTVEGTSNPNLYWYRQAAGRGLQLLFYSVGIGQISSEVPQNLSASRPQDRQFILSSKKLLLSDSGFYLCACHEAGTNEKLFFGSGTQLSVL.

This chain joins TRBV24-1 and TRBJ2-1; 7 bases agree with TRBD2. Germline lookup yields CDR1 KGHDR and CDR2 SFDVKD. This CDR3 is 16 amino acids long. The J segment lost 0 bases and the V segment lost 4 bases, leaving 5 bases of the junction unmatched. Here the CDR3 DNA reads TGTGCCACCAGTGAACGGGGCGGGAGCTCCTACAATGAGCAGTTCTTC. Its translation is CATSERGGSSYNEQFF.

The chain employs TRBV20-1 and TRBJ1-1; no clear D gene. Germline CDR1 is DFQATT and CDR2 is SNEGSKA (reference sequence). The CDR3 is made up of 11 amino acids. V shed 3 bases and J shed 6 bases, with 8 bases lying between them. This chain's CDR3 is CSASSTAEAFF. CDR3 DNA: TGCAGTGCTAGCTCAACAGCTGAAGCTTTCTTT.

The chain combines TRBV7-6 with TRBJ1-1, with D hard to call. V was shortened by 5 bases and J by 1 base, with 11 bases between the two germline ends. Germline CDR1 SGHVS, CDR2 FNYEAQ. The CDR3 has 14 residues. As DNA, the CDR3 is TGTGCCAGCAGCCCCACAAAAGAGAACACTGAAGCTTTCTTT. Protein product: CASSPTKENTEAFF. The complete variable domain, with remaining parts taken from reference TRBV7-6 and TRBJ1-1, reads GAGVSQSPRYKVTKRGQDVALRCDPISGHVSLYWYRQALGQGPEFLTYFNYEAQQDKSGLPNDRFSAERPEGSISTLTIQRTEQRDSAMYRCASSPTKENTEAFFGQGTRLTVV.

The chain has TRBV2 and TRBJ1-2; 9 nucleotides match TRBD1. CDR1 and CDR2 from the germline V gene are SNHLY and FYNNEI. This CDR3 is built from 16 residues. V trimming: 0 bases; J trimming: 3 bases; junction bases outside the gene matches: 5. CDR3 sequence (DNA): TGTGCCAGCAGTGAAGCCGGACAGGGGCATTACTATGGCTACACCTTC. Encoded protein: CASSEAGQGHYYGYTF.

The chain employs TRBV5-4 and TRBJ1-1; weak D call: TRBD1 (5 bases). The CDR3 sequence is 15 residues long. V shed 2 bases and J shed 3 bases, with 14 bases lying between them. Germline CDR1 SGHNT, CDR2 YYREEE (reference sequence). CDR3 coding DNA: TGTGCCAGCAGCTTTGGGAGGGGCGCGTACACTGAAGCTTTCTTT. As protein: CASSFGRGAYTEAFF.

The chain joins TRBV5-6 to TRBJ2-1; D is perhaps TRBD2 (5 bases). Germline CDR1 is SGHDT and CDR2 is YYEEEE. The CDR3 length is 15 residues. V was trimmed by 4 bases and J by 2 bases, leaving 13 bases between them. The CDR3 nucleotides are TGTGCCAGCAGCGGCCTGGGCGGGCCCTACAATGAGCAGTTCTTC. Translated: CASSGLGGPYNEQFF.

This chain links TRBV6-6 with TRBJ1-1; D not resolved. With 4 bases removed from V and 10 bases from J, the gap between germline ends came to 10 bases. The length of the CDR3 is 11 residues. Looked up from germline, CDR1 is MNHNY and CDR2 is SVGAGI (reference sequence). The CDR3 region has the DNA TGTGCCAGCAGTTTTACATCAGGAGCTTTCTTT. Translating gives CASSFTSGAFF.

The table lists this clone with many counts. V usage is TRBV28 and J usage is TRBJ1-5; no definite D call. The CDR3 sequence is 14 residues long. Germline V gene sequence: CDR1 MDHEN, CDR2 SYDVKM. The V and J ends lost 3 bases and 7 bases respectively, with 13 bases between them. The CDR3 DNA reads as TGTGCCAGCAGTTTGTTCGGGGTATCCCAGCCCCAGCATTTT. Its protein is CASSLFGVSQPQHF.

V is TRBV7-2 and J is TRBJ1-2, with 9 bases identical to TRBD1. Germline CDR1 and CDR2: SGHTA and FQGNSA. V gave up 8 bases and J gave up 3 bases; unmatched junction bases: 10. CDR3 length: 15 amino acids. The CDR3 loop reads CASGGSGQGHYGYTF. In nucleotides, the CDR3 is TGTGCCAGCGGGGGTTCCGGACAGGGGCACTATGGCTACACCTTC.

Notes on this clone: Other nucleotide sequences in the sample specify the same CDR3. J is TRBJ1-4 and V is TRBV2; 12 bases fit TRBD1. There are 14 residues in the CDR3. CDR1 SNHLY and CDR2 FYNNEI come from the germline V gene. V was pared by 8 bases and J by 8 bases, with 6 bases of the junction left unmatched. The CDR3, as DNA: TGTGCCAGCCGGGGGGACAGGGGGCGGGAAAAACTGTTTTTT. The encoded protein is CASRGDRGREKLFF.

The J gene is TRBJ2-7, the V gene TRBV5-1, with TRBD2 matching 9 bases. Germline V gives CDR1 SGHRS, CDR2 YFSETQ. The CDR3 runs to 12 residues. The V and J ends lost 5 bases and 12 bases, in that order; junction bases with no gene match: 9. CDR3 amino acids: CASSPGSGSGYF. CDR3 bases: TGCGCCAGCAGTCCGGGTAGCGGGAGTGGGTACTTC.

The V and J genes are TRBV5-4 and TRBJ2-1, with 12 bases aligning to TRBD2. The germline V gene encodes CDR1 SGHNT and CDR2 YYREEE (reference sequence). CDR3 length: 16 residues. With V trimmed by 3 bases and J by 7 bases, 8 bases remained unmatched. CDR3 bases: TGTGCCAGCAGCTCCAGGCTAGCGGGAGGGCCGAATGAGCAGTTCTTC. This gives the protein CASSSRLAGGPNEQFF. Full variable domain (remainder filled in from reference TRBV5-4 and TRBJ2-1): ETGVTQSPTHLIKTRGQQVTLRCSSQSGHNTVSWYQQALGQGPQFIFQYYREEENGRGNFPPRFSGLQFPNYSSELNVNALELDDSALYLCASSSRLAGGPNEQFFGPGTRLTVL.

The chain recombines TRBV11-2 with TRBJ1-2; 8 nucleotides align to TRBD1. CDR1 is SGHAT and CDR2 is FQNNGV in the germline V gene. This CDR3 contains 15 residues. The V and J ends lost 7 bases and 6 bases, in that order; junction bases with no gene match: 13. The CDR3 DNA reads as TGTGCCAGCACCGGCCTATTGCAGGGGGCCAATGGCTACACCTTC. As protein: CASTGLLQGANGYTF.

This clone was found once. CDR3 DNA sequence: TGTGCCAGCAGTCGACTAGCGGTTAGCACAGATACGCAGTATTTT. Residues: CASSRLAVSTDTQYF. The chain joins TRBV6-2 or TRBV6-3 to TRBJ2-3; TRBD2 matches at 9 bases. The length of the CDR3 is 15 residues. Looked up from germline, CDR1 is MNHEY and CDR2 is SVGEGT. Germline trimming cut 5 bases from V and 0 bases from J; bases unmatched to any gene: 3.

This chain uses TRBV5-4 with TRBJ2-2, with TRBD1 as a possible D gene (6 bases). V was cut by 4 bases and J by 0 bases, with 19 bases left in between. The CDR3 extends over 18 amino acids. In germline, CDR1 is SGHNT, CDR2 YYREEE (reference sequence). The CDR3 DNA sequence: TGTGCCAGCAGCCCGATGGGGACATCTTATCCGAACACCGGGGAGCTGTTTTTT. Amino acids: CASSPMGTSYPNTGELFF. Using reference TRBV5-4 and TRBJ2-2 for the parts outside the CDR3, the full variable domain is ETGVTQSPTHLIKTRGQQVTLRCSSQSGHNTVSWYQQALGQGPQFIFQYYREEENGRGNFPPRFSGLQFPNYSSELNVNALELDDSALYLCASSPMGTSYPNTGELFFGEGSRLTVL.

The chain links TRBV18 to TRBJ2-3; 7 positions match TRBD2. The J segment lost 6 bases and the V segment lost 3 bases, leaving 9 bases of the junction unmatched. The CDR3 extends over 15 amino acids. Germline CDR1 is KGHSH and CDR2 is LQKENI. This CDR3 reads CASSPLAAARDTQYF. DNA of the CDR3: TGTGCCAGCTCACCCCTAGCGGCCGCCCGGGATACGCAGTATTTT.